Each of the 27 T cell receptor beta chains below was sequenced from the same sample in a study of tumor-infiltrating lymphocytes in primary liver carcinoma. A primer in the constant region served to generate TCR beta cDNA from 450 to 650 ng of total RNA. Researchers made the TCR beta libraries by running three nested multiplex PCR rounds with slightly modified ARM-PCR. A C-beta reverse primer was combined with TRBV1-TRBV30 forward primers in the first two PCR rounds, and each round had approximately 10 cycles. Each CDR3 protein gets one entry after TCRdb re-called the multiplex PCR reads with MiXCR. The sample records roughly 330,000 distinct CDR3 sequences, about 65% being singletons. The study extracted blood RNA from unsorted whole blood and also extracted germline DNA. The sample consisted of peripheral blood. The source is a man aged 35-49 years with primary liver carcinoma and hepatitis B virus infection.

Points on this clonotype: This may arise from a read error, as a much more abundant clone is one base away. V and J are TRBV6-2 or TRBV6-3 and TRBJ2-5; maybe TRBD1 (6 bases). Trimming left V 4 bases short and J 4 bases short, with 13 bases between. Germline V gene data show CDR1 as MNHEY and CDR2 as SVGEGT. This CDR3 contains 14 residues. CDR3 nucleotide sequence: TGTGCCAGCAGTTGGCAGGGACACGGAGAGACCCAGTACTTC. This gives the protein CASSWQGHGETQYF.

Regarding this clonotype: With a much larger clone just one base away, this may be a read error. V is TRBV28 and J is TRBJ2-7; 7 nucleotides line up with TRBD1. V lost 6 bases, J lost 1 base, and 3 bases stayed unmatched. The germline gives CDR1 MDHEN, CDR2 SYDVKM. CDR3 length: 13 amino acids. CDR3 sequence reads: CASSPGQSYEQYF. The CDR3, as DNA: TGTGCCAGCAGCCCGGGACAGTCCTACGAGCAGTACTTC.

CDR3 protein: CASSLDSGNNVLTF. In nucleotides, the CDR3 is TGTGCCAGCAGCTTAGATTCTGGGAACAATGTCCTGACTTTC. This chain joins TRBV7-9 and TRBJ2-6; D unresolved. CDR1 is SEHNR and CDR2 is FQNEAQ in the germline V gene (reference sequence). The V and J ends lost 1 base and 13 bases respectively, with 14 bases between them. The CDR3 totals 14 residues.

In regard to this clonotype: The missing conserved phenylalanine or tryptophan at the end of this CDR3 makes a read error likely. The J gene is TRBJ2-1, the V gene TRBV6-5; no firm D call. This CDR3 has 13 residues. Germline loops: CDR1 MNHEY, CDR2 SVGAGI. CDR3 nucleotides: TGTGCCGGCAGTTACCCTCCGGTTAATGAGCAGTTCCTC. This gives the protein CAGSYPPVNEQFL.

The chain employs TRBV2 and TRBJ2-3, with TRBD1 matching 9 bases. Per germline, CDR1 SNHLY and CDR2 FYNNEI. The CDR3 totals 13 residues. Unmatched junction bases numbered 2, after V lost 4 bases and J lost 6 bases. CDR3 DNA sequence: TGTGCCAGCAGTGGACAGGGGGGGGATACGCAGTATTTT. It codes for CASSGQGGDTQYF.

Worth noting for this clonotype: Compared with germline, one end of the junction differs, possibly owing to a read error. The chain is built from TRBV11-2 and TRBJ1-1; D gene unclear. The CDR3 is 14 residues long. CDR1 is SGHAT, CDR2 FQNNGV, per germline. The CDR3 region is CASSSPGVSTEALF. CDR3 in DNA: TGTGCCAGCAGCTCGCCCGGGGTGAGCACTGAAGCTCTCTTT.

Notes on this clonotype: Germline is not matched at one junction end, which may reflect a read error. This sequence joins TRBV11-2 and TRBJ2-5; D is unclear. CDR3 length equals 15 residues. Germline CDR1 reads SGHAT; CDR2 reads FQNNGV. The CDR3 reads CASSLTPWTQDTQYF. CDR3 sequence (DNA): TGTGCCAGCAGCTTGACACCCTGGACCCAAGATACCCAGTACTTC.

This clonotype has ten or more counts. The chain combines TRBV11-2 with TRBJ2-3; 8 bases align to TRBD2. The length of the CDR3 is 16 residues. CDR1 and CDR2 (germline): SGHAT, FQNNGV. With V trimmed by 6 bases and J by 5 bases, 13 bases remained unmatched. The CDR3 loop reads CASRTLGLVRGDTQYF. The CDR3 DNA reads as TGTGCCAGCAGAACCCTGGGACTAGTCCGGGGAGATACGCAGTATTTT.

The chain couples TRBV28 to TRBJ2-1; the match to TRBD2 covers 7 bases. Germline V lookup: CDR1 MDHEN, CDR2 SYDVKM. The V and J ends lost 8 bases and 5 bases, in that order; junction bases with no gene match: 6. CDR3 size: 13 residues. The CDR3 DNA reads as TGTGCCAGCTGGATACGGGGGGACAATGAGCAGTTCTTC. It is translated as CASWIRGDNEQFF.

A remark on this clonotype: This may come from a read error, since a much larger clone is one base off. V and J are TRBV6-6 and TRBJ2-1; 7 bases line up with TRBD1. Germline assignment: CDR1 MNHNY and CDR2 SVGAGI (reference sequence). J lost 5 bases, V lost 3 bases, and 16 bases had no gene match. The CDR3 loop spans 18 amino acids. The CDR3 is CASSYLSDGPRGNNEQFF. For the CDR3, the DNA is TGTGCCAGCAGTTATCTTAGTGATGGGCCCAGGGGGAACAATGAGCAGTTCTTC.

Details on this clonotype: Compared with germline, one end of the junction differs, possibly owing to a read error. This chain joins TRBV11-2 and TRBJ2-3; 8 bases line up with TRBD2. Germline V CDR1 and CDR2: SGHAT, FQNNGV. This CDR3 is built from 18 residues. Here the CDR3 reads CASSLSQTSARKTDTQCF. DNA for the CDR3: TGTGCCAGCAGCTTATCCCAGACTAGCGCGAGGAAAACAGATACTCAGTGTTTT.

Worth noting for this clonotype: The conserved closing phenylalanine or tryptophan is absent in this CDR3, likely reflecting a read error. The V and J genes are TRBV6-2 or TRBV6-3 and TRBJ1-5, with no clear D. CDR3 length: 17 residues. Germline V gives CDR1 MNHEY, CDR2 SVGEGT. V was cut by 10 bases and J by 0 bases, with 22 bases left in between. This CDR3 reads CAISLRDRKVSNQPQHL. CDR3 DNA: TGTGCCATCAGCTTACGCGACCGGAAAGTTAGCAATCAGCCCCAGCATTTG.

To note about this clonotype: A far bigger clonotype differs at one base, so this is likely a read error. The CDR3 protein is CASSQDMGNTIYF. The CDR3 coding sequence is TGCGCCAGCAGCCAGGACATGGGAAACACCATATATTTT. The chain recombines TRBV4-3 with TRBJ1-3, with D possibly matching TRBD1 (5 bases). CDR3 size: 13 residues. CDR1 is LGHNA, CDR2 YSLEER, per germline. Trimming pared 3 bases from V and 4 bases from J, leaving 7 bases between.

As concerns this clonotype: This may be a read error: a much more frequent sequence differs by one nucleotide. The V and J genes are TRBV11-2 and TRBJ1-6; D not certain. CDR1 and CDR2 from the germline V gene are SGHAT and FQNNGV. This CDR3 has 13 amino acids. V shed 0 bases and J shed 10 bases, with 7 bases lying between them. The CDR3 region has the DNA TGTGCCAGCAGCTTAGACCCCTGCTCACCCCTCCACTTT. The encoded protein is CASSLDPCSPLHF.

The rearrangement joins TRBV29-1 to TRBJ2-7; TRBD2 matches at 8 bases. CDR1 and CDR2 from the germline V gene are SQVTM and ANQGSEA. This CDR3 region has 13 residues. J gave up 7 bases and V 8 bases, and 13 bases lay outside the gene matches. The DNA of the CDR3 is TGCAGCATTGCTGTTAGCGGGAAGGCTGAGCAGTACTTC. Encoded protein: CSIAVSGKAEQYF.

In regard to this clonotype: A much larger clonotype is one base distant, so this may be a read error. The J gene is TRBJ2-1, the V gene TRBV6-5; 8 nucleotides line up with TRBD1. Germline CDR1 is MNHEY and CDR2 is SVGAGI. The CDR3 has 19 amino acids. CDR3: CASRSSGQGSSKSYNKQFF. The CDR3 bases are TGTGCCAGCAGGTCCTCAGGACAGGGTAGCTCGAAGTCCTACAATAAGCAGTTCTTC.

Of note for this clonotype: The CDR3 ends on some other residue instead of the conserved phenylalanine or tryptophan, so this is likely a read error. The chain is built from TRBV6-6 and TRBJ2-2; 10 nucleotides match TRBD2. V was pared by 10 bases and J by 1 base, with 12 bases of the junction left unmatched. Germline-derived CDR1 and CDR2 are MNHNY and SVGAGI (reference sequence). There are 17 residues in the CDR3. The DNA of the CDR3 is TGTGCCACTTACTCGGCTAGCGGGAGCGTGAACACCGGGGAGCTGTTTTTG. Residues: CATYSASGSVNTGELFL.

The J gene is TRBJ2-2, the V gene TRBV5-1; possible D gene TRBD1, 5 bases. CDR1 and CDR2 (germline): SGHRS, YFSETQ. This CDR3 comprises 18 residues. Trimming took off 0 bases at V and 0 bases at J, with 15 bases between the two ends. This CDR3 is CASSLEPSGYANTGELFF. The CDR3 DNA follows: TGCGCCAGCAGCTTGGAACCATCAGGGTACGCGAACACCGGGGAGCTGTTTTTT. The whole variable domain, remainder taken from reference TRBV5-1 and TRBJ2-2, is KAGVTQTPRYLIKTRGQQVTLSCSPISGHRSVSWYQQTPGQGLQFLFEYFSETQRNKGNFPGRFSGRQFSNSRSEMNVSTLELGDSALYLCASSLEPSGYANTGELFFGEGSRLTVL.

This clonotype showed up many times. The chain employs TRBV6-1 and TRBJ1-5, with TRBD1 identical over 7 bases. Germline V gene lookup returns CDR1 MNHNS and CDR2 SASEGT. The CDR3 consists of 15 residues. J gave up 4 bases and V 0 bases, and 3 bases lay outside the gene matches. DNA for the CDR3: TGTGCCAGCAGTGAAGCGCAACAGGGGAATCAGCCCCAGCATTTT. This codes for CASSEAQQGNQPQHF.

The rearrangement joins TRBV30 to TRBJ2-5; D call uncertain. Trimming cost V 5 bases and J 1 base, with 8 bases left between them. Germline V lookup: CDR1 GTSNPN, CDR2 SVGIG (reference sequence). This CDR3 spans 12 amino acids. The CDR3 region is CAWGRSQETQYF. Written as DNA, the CDR3 is TGTGCCTGGGGTCGGTCCCAAGAGACCCAGTACTTC.

This clonotype occurred many times. The chain combines TRBV4-1 with TRBJ1-2, with 11 nucleotides matching TRBD1. J was trimmed by 4 bases and V by 4 bases; bases with no gene match: 11. The germline V gene has CDR1 MGHRA and CDR2 YSYEKL. The CDR3 runs to 17 residues. CDR3 coding DNA: TGCGCCAGCAGCCTCGGTGGAGGACAGGGGGCAATCTATGGCTACACCTTC. This translates into CASSLGGGQGAIYGYTF.

This chain links TRBV12-3 or TRBV12-4 with TRBJ2-1; TRBD1 matches at 12 bases. The V and J ends lost 4 bases and 5 bases, in that order; junction bases with no gene match: 9. The CDR3 consists of 17 residues. CDR3 bases: TGTGCCAGCAGTTCAGTTTTTGGGACAGGGGGCGACAATGAGCAGTTCTTC. Amino acids: CASSSVFGTGGDNEQFF.

This clonotype was observed a single time. A read error is possible here, since a much larger clone lies one base away. The chain is built from TRBV6-1 and TRBJ2-5; D is perhaps TRBD1 (5 bases). This CDR3 has 13 residues. CDR1 and CDR2 (germline): MNHNS, SASEGT. V lost 7 bases and J lost 1, with 10 bases in between. The CDR3 nucleotides read TGTGCCAGCAATCGAAGGGGCCAAGAGACCCAGTACTTC. This translates into CASNRRGQETQYF.

For this clonotype: Possible read error: a much larger clone is one base away. This sequence joins TRBV12-3 or TRBV12-4 and TRBJ2-6, with D perhaps TRBD2 (6 bases). The CDR3 is made up of 15 amino acids. This CDR3 is CASSLAGSGTNVLTF. The CDR3 region has the DNA TGTGCCAGCAGTTTGGCGGGGTCTGGGACCAACGTCCTGACTTTC.

This clonotype was detected only a few times. At one of its ends the junction is not consistent with the germline gene, which may arise from a read error. This rearrangement joins TRBV14 to TRBJ1-1, with D unresolved. The germline gives CDR1 SGHDN, CDR2 FVKESK. The CDR3 runs 14 residues. CDR3: CASSQDLMGTEAFF. The CDR3 DNA reads TGTGCCAGCAGCCAAGATTTGATGGGAACTGAAGCCTTCTTT.

For this clonotype: A much larger clone differs by one base, so this may be a read error. Written as DNA, the CDR3 is TGTGCCAGCAGTGAGGCGGAGGATGTACACATTCAGTACTTC. Residues: CASSEAEDVHIQYF. The J gene is TRBJ2-4, the V gene TRBV6-1; TRBD2 might be the D (5 bases). Trimming cost V 3 bases and J 8 bases, with 14 bases left between them. The CDR3 has 14 amino acids. In germline, CDR1 is MNHNS, CDR2 SASEGT.

To note about this clonotype: This clone may be a read error of a much larger clone one base away. The chain employs TRBV4-1 and TRBJ1-5; D remains unclear. The CDR3 extends over 16 amino acids. Germline V lookup: CDR1 MGHRA, CDR2 YSYEKL. CDR3 residues: CASSEDPAAQYQPQHF. The CDR3 DNA reads as TGCGCCAGCAGCGAAGATCCCGCAGCCCAATATCAGCCCCAGCATTTT.